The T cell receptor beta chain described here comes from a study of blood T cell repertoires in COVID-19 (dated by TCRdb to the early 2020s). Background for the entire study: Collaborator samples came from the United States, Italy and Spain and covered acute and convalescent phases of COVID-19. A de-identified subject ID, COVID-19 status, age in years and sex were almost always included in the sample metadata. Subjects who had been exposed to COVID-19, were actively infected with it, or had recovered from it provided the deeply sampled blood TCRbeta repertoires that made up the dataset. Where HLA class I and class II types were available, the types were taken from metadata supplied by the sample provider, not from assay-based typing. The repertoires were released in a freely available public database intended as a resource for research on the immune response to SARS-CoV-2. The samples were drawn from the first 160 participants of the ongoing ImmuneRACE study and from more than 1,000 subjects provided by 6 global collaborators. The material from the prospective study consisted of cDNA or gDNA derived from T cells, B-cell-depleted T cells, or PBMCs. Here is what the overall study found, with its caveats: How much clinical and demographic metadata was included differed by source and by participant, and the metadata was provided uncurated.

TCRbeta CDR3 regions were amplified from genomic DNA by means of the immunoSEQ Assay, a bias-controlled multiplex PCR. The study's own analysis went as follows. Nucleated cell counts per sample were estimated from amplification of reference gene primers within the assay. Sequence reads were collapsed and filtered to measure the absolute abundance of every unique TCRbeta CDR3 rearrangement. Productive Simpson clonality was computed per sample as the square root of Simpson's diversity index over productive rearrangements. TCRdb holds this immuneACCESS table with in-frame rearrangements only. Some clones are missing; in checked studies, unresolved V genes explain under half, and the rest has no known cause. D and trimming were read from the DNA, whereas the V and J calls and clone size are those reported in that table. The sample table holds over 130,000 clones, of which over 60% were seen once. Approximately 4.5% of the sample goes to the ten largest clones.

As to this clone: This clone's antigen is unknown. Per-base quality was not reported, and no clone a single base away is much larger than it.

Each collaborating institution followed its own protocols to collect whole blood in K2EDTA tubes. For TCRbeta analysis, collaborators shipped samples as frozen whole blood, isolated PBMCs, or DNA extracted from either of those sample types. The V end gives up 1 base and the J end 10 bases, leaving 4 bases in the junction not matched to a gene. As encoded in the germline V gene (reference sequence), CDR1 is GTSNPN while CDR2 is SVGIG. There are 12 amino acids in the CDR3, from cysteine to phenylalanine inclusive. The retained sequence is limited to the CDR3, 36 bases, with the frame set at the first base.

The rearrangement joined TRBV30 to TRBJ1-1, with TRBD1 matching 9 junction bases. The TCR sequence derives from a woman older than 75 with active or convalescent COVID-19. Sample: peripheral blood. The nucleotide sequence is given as TGTGCCTGGAGTGAACCGGGACAGGGAGCTTTCTTT. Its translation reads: CAWSEPGQGAFF.